Below are 8 T cell receptor beta chains sequenced from a single sample in a study of cytotoxic CD8 clonotypes in ibrutinib-treated CLL. Profiled with immunoSEQ multiplex PCR; TCRdb holds only in-frame clones, not every one. The sample lists approximately 70,000 clones, approximately 90% occurring once. Here the sequenced sample was PBMCs, taken after 12 months of ibrutinib treatment. All receptors derive from a human donor with chronic lymphocytic leukemia.

The V call is TRBV9, the J call TRBJ2-7, with D perhaps TRBD1 or TRBD2 (5 bases each). This CDR3 region has 14 residues. V was shortened by 2 bases and J by 2 bases, with 11 bases between the two germline ends. Germline V gene sequence: CDR1 SGDLS, CDR2 YYNGEE. CDR3 sequence: CASSVGEDAYEQYF. In DNA form, the CDR3 reads TGTGCCAGCAGCGTGGGGGAAGATGCCTACGAGCAGTACTTC. Together with reference TRBV9 and TRBJ2-7, the CDR3 gives the full variable domain: DSGVTQTPKHLITATGQRVTLRCSPRSGDLSVYWYQQSLDQGLQFLIQYYNGEERAKGNILERFSAQQFPDLHSELNLSSLELGDSALYFCASSVGEDAYEQYFGPGTRLTVT.

The rearrangement uses TRBV11-2 and TRBJ2-1, with D possibly being TRBD2 (6 bases). The germline CDR1 and CDR2 sequences are SGHAT and FQNNGV. V was cut by 1 base and J by 9 bases, with 13 bases left in between. CDR3 length: 14 residues. The CDR3: CASSLVGHSGEQFF. The CDR3 nucleotides are TGTGCCAGCAGCTTAGTGGGGCATAGCGGTGAGCAGTTCTTC.

V usage is TRBV11-3 and J usage is TRBJ2-2, with D unclear. The V and J ends lost 1 base and 2 bases respectively, with 8 bases between them. There are 15 residues in the CDR3. From germline, CDR1 is SGHNT and CDR2 YENEEA. In DNA form, the CDR3 reads TGTGCCAGCAGCTTAGGGGGTGTAAACACCGGGGAGCTGTTTTTT. It is translated as CASSLGGVNTGELFF.

The rearrangement joins TRBV2 to TRBJ2-3; D call uncertain. Trimming removed 7 bases at V and 4 bases at J, with 12 bases between. Germline-derived CDR1 and CDR2 are SNHLY and FYNNEI. The CDR3 spans 13 residues. The CDR3 DNA reads as TGTGCCAGCATAGTTCTAAGGGCAGATACGCAGTATTTT. Its protein product is CASIVLRADTQYF.

The V gene is TRBV25-1, the J gene TRBJ1-2, with D maybe TRBD1 (5 bases). The V gene lost 3 bases and the J gene lost 7 bases, with 24 bases spanning the gap. This CDR3 contains 17 residues. Germline CDR1 is MGHDK and CDR2 is SYGVNS. DNA for the CDR3: TGTGCCAGCAGTGAGGGAATTCAGGGAGATCGAGCGGGTGGCTACACCTTC. Amino acid sequence: CASSEGIQGDRAGGYTF.

The V gene is TRBV19, the J gene TRBJ1-5; D unclear. Between the trimmed V and J ends, which lost 6 bases and 6 bases, there was a span of 15 bases. Germline V gene sequence: CDR1 LNHDA, CDR2 SQIVND (reference sequence). The CDR3 length is 14 residues. The CDR3 DNA sequence: TGTGCCAGTAGCCAGGAGACCCGGGGTCAGCCCCAGCATTTT. Amino acids: CASSQETRGQPQHF.

The V call is TRBV7-8, the J call TRBJ1-1; D possibly corresponds to TRBD1 (5 bases). Germline assignment: CDR1 SGHVS and CDR2 FQNEAQ. CDR3 size: 15 residues. Trimming stripped 0 bases from V and 0 bases from J, with 8 bases between. The CDR3 coding sequence is TGTGCCAGCAGCTTAGCGGCAGGGCTGAACACTGAAGCTTTCTTT. Encoded protein: CASSLAAGLNTEAFF.

The chain carries TRBV6-5 and TRBJ1-1; D gene uncertain. This CDR3 contains 12 residues. Trimming cost V 6 bases and J 3 bases, with 8 bases left between them. Germline V lookup: CDR1 MNHEY, CDR2 SVGAGI. CDR3 in DNA: TGTGCCAGCAGCCGGACTGACACTGAAGCTTTCTTT. It encodes CASSRTDTEAFF.